A selection of T cell receptor beta chains follows, all from one sample in a study of blood T cells in healthy people across ages. One entry per CDR3 protein, called by TCRdb with MiXCR from the 5' RACE reads. The sample has roughly 570,000 distinct CDR3 sequences, roughly 29% seen once. The specimen was blood. The origin of the receptors is a woman in her 70s in good health. The CDR3 runs from the conserved cysteine through the conserved F or W. The D gene is left open where the match is weak. Where a row states a size, it is once, few, many or the class of an expanded clone; other rows omit it.

clone_size: -
v_call: TRBV27
j_call: TRBJ1-4
d_call: TRBD1
cdr3_aa: CASSRLGTAKDEKLFF
cdr3_nt: TGTGCCAGCAGTAGACTCGGGACAGCTAAAGATGAAAAACTGTTTTTT

clone_size: few
v_call: TRBV6-2/TRBV6-3
j_call: TRBJ2-3
d_call: TRBD2
cdr3_aa: CASSFERGAVDTQYF
cdr3_nt: TGTGCCAGCAGTTTTGAGCGGGGTGCGGTGGATACGCAGTATTTT

clone_size: -
v_call: TRBV7-8
j_call: TRBJ1-4
d_call: TRBD1
cdr3_aa: CASSLGRTGINEKLFF
cdr3_nt: TGTGCCAGCAGCTTAGGTCGGACAGGGATCAATGAAAAACTGTTTTTT

clone_size: few
v_call: TRBV5-6
j_call: TRBJ1-5
d_call: -
cdr3_aa: CASSSYSNQPQHF
cdr3_nt: TGTGCCAGCAGCTCCTATAGCAATCAGCCCCAGCATTTT

clone_size: -
v_call: TRBV3-1
j_call: TRBJ2-7
d_call: -
cdr3_aa: CASSRQYDSSYEQYF
cdr3_nt: TGTGCCAGCAGCCGCCAATATGACAGCTCCTACGAGCAGTACTTC

clone_size: few
v_call: TRBV9
j_call: TRBJ2-5
d_call: -
cdr3_aa: CASGGPGGETQYF
cdr3_nt: TGTGCCAGCGGGGGACCCGGTGGAGAGACCCAGTACTTC

clone_size: -
v_call: TRBV27
j_call: TRBJ1-2
d_call: -
cdr3_aa: CASSLSQGGYGYTF
cdr3_nt: TGTGCCAGCAGTTTATCACAGGGAGGTTATGGCTACACCTTC

clone_size: -
v_call: TRBV5-5
j_call: TRBJ1-5
d_call: -
cdr3_aa: CASLTGPGDNQPQHF
cdr3_nt: TGTGCCAGCCTGACGGGACCGGGAGACAATCAGCCCCAGCATTTT

clone_size: -
v_call: TRBV29-1
j_call: TRBJ2-6
d_call: -
cdr3_aa: CSVEFGVGANVLTF
cdr3_nt: TGCAGCGTTGAATTTGGGGTTGGGGCCAACGTCCTGACTTTC

clone_size: few
v_call: TRBV7-3
j_call: TRBJ1-1
d_call: TRBD1
cdr3_aa: CASSSTGANTEAFF
cdr3_nt: TGTGCCAGCAGCTCTACAGGGGCGAACACTGAAGCTTTCTTT

clone_size: -
v_call: TRBV12-3/TRBV12-4
j_call: TRBJ2-1
d_call: -
cdr3_aa: CASSYGQQETQFF
cdr3_nt: TGTGCCAGCAGCTATGGACAGCAAGAGACCCAGTTCTTC

clone_size: many
v_call: TRBV5-1
j_call: TRBJ1-2
d_call: TRBD1
cdr3_aa: CASSSGQSYGYTF
cdr3_nt: TGCGCCAGCAGCTCGGGACAGTCCTATGGCTACACCTTC

clone_size: few
v_call: TRBV5-1
j_call: TRBJ2-5
d_call: -
cdr3_aa: CASSLSGQGKEQYF
cdr3_nt: TGCGCCAGCAGCTTGAGTGGCCAGGGGAAAGAGCAGTACTTC

clone_size: -
v_call: TRBV7-2
j_call: TRBJ1-4
d_call: -
cdr3_aa: CASSLGAGREKLFF
cdr3_nt: TGTGCCAGCAGCTTAGGGGCAGGGCGGGAAAAACTGTTTTTT

clone_size: -
v_call: TRBV4-2
j_call: TRBJ2-3
d_call: -
cdr3_aa: CASSKGPSRDTQYF
cdr3_nt: TGTGCCAGCAGCAAAGGTCCTTCGCGGGATACGCAGTATTTT

clone_size: few
v_call: TRBV3-1
j_call: TRBJ2-1
d_call: -
cdr3_aa: CASSGSKALLHNEQFF
cdr3_nt: TGTGCCAGCAGCGGTTCCAAAGCGTTACTACACAATGAGCAGTTCTTC

clone_size: -
v_call: TRBV7-2
j_call: TRBJ1-2
d_call: TRBD1
cdr3_aa: CASSPETGGARYGYTF
cdr3_nt: TGTGCCAGCAGCCCCGAGACAGGGGGCGCTAGGTATGGCTACACCTTC

clone_size: -
v_call: TRBV5-1
j_call: TRBJ2-5
d_call: TRBD2
cdr3_aa: CASSLGGVAGEETQYF
cdr3_nt: TGCGCCAGCAGCTTGGGCGGGGTAGCGGGAGAGGAGACCCAGTACTTC

clone_size: -
v_call: TRBV15
j_call: TRBJ2-1
d_call: -
cdr3_aa: CATSRGDEQFF
cdr3_nt: TGTGCCACCAGCAGGGGCGATGAGCAGTTCTTC

clone_size: few
v_call: TRBV18
j_call: TRBJ2-5
d_call: TRBD1
cdr3_aa: CASNQGQGGETQYF
cdr3_nt: TGTGCCAGCAACCAGGGACAGGGCGGCGAGACCCAGTACTTC

clone_size: few
v_call: TRBV7-9
j_call: TRBJ2-3
d_call: -
cdr3_aa: CASSQGSLPADTQYF
cdr3_nt: TGTGCCAGCAGCCAGGGGTCCCTACCAGCAGATACGCAGTATTTT

clone_size: -
v_call: TRBV20-1
j_call: TRBJ2-7
d_call: TRBD2
cdr3_aa: CSATGRAGYEQYF
cdr3_nt: TGCAGTGCTACAGGGAGGGCAGGGTACGAGCAGTACTTC

clone_size: -
v_call: TRBV10-3
j_call: TRBJ2-4
d_call: TRBD1
cdr3_aa: CAISPTGGQGVENIQYF
cdr3_nt: TGTGCCATCAGTCCGACGGGGGGACAGGGAGTCGAAAACATTCAGTACTTC

clone_size: few
v_call: TRBV9
j_call: TRBJ2-5
d_call: -
cdr3_aa: CASSVTSWPTETQYF
cdr3_nt: TGTGCCAGCAGCGTAACGTCCTGGCCCACAGAGACCCAGTACTTC

clone_size: -
v_call: TRBV29-1
j_call: TRBJ2-3
d_call: -
cdr3_aa: CSVQGLTDTQYF
cdr3_nt: TGCAGCGTACAGGGCCTCACAGATACGCAGTATTTT

clone_size: -
v_call: TRBV7-3
j_call: TRBJ2-5
d_call: TRBD2
cdr3_aa: CASSSPVTPGLAGGLVSHETQYF
cdr3_nt: TGTGCCAGCAGCTCTCCCGTTACTCCGGGACTAGCGGGGGGGCTCGTTTCTCATGAGACCCAGTACTTC

clone_size: few
v_call: TRBV29-1
j_call: TRBJ1-2
d_call: -
cdr3_aa: CSVDGARGFGYTF
cdr3_nt: TGCAGCGTTGACGGGGCCAGGGGTTTCGGCTACACCTTC

clone_size: few
v_call: TRBV5-5
j_call: TRBJ2-2
d_call: TRBD1
cdr3_aa: CASSFDSRTGTSTGELFF
cdr3_nt: TGTGCCAGCAGCTTCGATTCCAGGACAGGCACAAGCACCGGGGAGCTGTTTTTT

clone_size: few
v_call: TRBV2
j_call: TRBJ2-7
d_call: -
cdr3_aa: CASSENHYEQYF
cdr3_nt: TGTGCCAGCAGTGAGAACCACTACGAGCAGTACTTC

clone_size: few
v_call: TRBV7-9
j_call: TRBJ1-3
d_call: -
cdr3_aa: CASSRVSSGNTIYF
cdr3_nt: TGTGCCAGCAGCCGAGTTAGCTCTGGAAACACCATATATTTT